A single sample is the source of the 19 T cell receptor beta chains below, sequenced in a study of OX40 agonist ivuxolimab in advanced cancers. The protocol was immunoSEQ multiplex PCR, while the TCRdb copy is restricted to in-frame clones and leaves out a portion. The sample lists over 40,000 clones, 75% to 90% seen once, with over 0.35% in the top ten. Sequencing used CD4+ or CD8+ T cells sorted from blood, obtained in a trial of the OX40 agonist ivuxolimab. All receptors come from an adult with an advanced solid tumor such as melanoma, head and neck, liver or kidney cancer.

The chain recombines TRBV6-4 with TRBJ2-1, with 11 bases aligning to TRBD1. CDR3 length: 20 residues. Germline CDR1 and CDR2: MRHNA and SNTAGT. V gave up 5 bases and J gave up 0 bases; unmatched junction bases: 15. CDR3 loop: CASSTCRTGGIKSSYNEQFF. The CDR3 nucleotides read TGTGCCAGCAGTACGTGTAGGACAGGGGGCATCAAGAGCTCCTACAATGAGCAGTTCTTC.

This rearrangement joins TRBV19 to TRBJ1-1; TRBD1 is a possible D gene (5 bases). The CDR3 has 17 amino acids. The germline V gene has CDR1 LNHDA and CDR2 SQIVND (reference sequence). Trimming shortened V by 6 bases and J by 1 base, and 21 bases separated the two germline ends. The CDR3 DNA sequence: TGTGCCAGTAGCAAAACGAACGCAGGGAACAGGAACACTGAAGCTTTCTTT. It is translated as CASSKTNAGNRNTEAFF.

This rearrangement joins TRBV7-2 to TRBJ2-3; 7 positions agree with TRBD2. The CDR3 spans 18 residues. J was trimmed by 0 bases and V by 4 bases; bases with no gene match: 13. The germline V gene encodes CDR1 SGHTA and CDR2 FQGNSA. The CDR3 sequence is CASSSQQSSGTSTDTQYF. CDR3 DNA: TGTGCCAGCAGCTCACAACAATCTAGCGGTACTAGCACAGATACGCAGTATTTT.

This rearrangement joins TRBV5-1 to TRBJ1-5; the D gene is possibly TRBD1 (6 bases). The CDR3 length is 14 residues. Trimming removed 3 bases from V and 7 bases from J, with 14 bases in between. The germline V gene has CDR1 SGHRS and CDR2 YFSETQ. The CDR3 loop reads CASSSGGPGQPQHF. CDR3 DNA sequence: TGCGCCAGCAGCTCGGGGGGGCCCGGCCAGCCCCAGCATTTT.

The chain couples TRBV6-5 to TRBJ1-2; D ambiguous. CDR3 size: 13 residues. The V end lost 5 bases, the J end lost 2 bases, and 9 bases lay between the germline ends. The germline gives CDR1 MNHEY, CDR2 SVGAGI. The DNA for the CDR3 is TGTGCCAGCAGTGCGCAAGTAAACTATGGCTACACCTTC. It is translated as CASSAQVNYGYTF.

The gene calls are TRBV4-1 and TRBJ2-1; 12 nucleotides align to TRBD2. V trimming: 1 base; J trimming: 6 bases; junction bases outside the gene matches: 10. CDR1 MGHRA and CDR2 YSYEKL come from the germline V gene. The CDR3 is made up of 18 amino acids. The CDR3 DNA sequence: TGCGCCAGCAGCCAAGGAAGGCTAGCGGGGGGGCTAGGCAATGAGCAGTTCTTC. As protein: CASSQGRLAGGLGNEQFF.

In this sample, this clone turned up once. V and J are TRBV7-6 and TRBJ1-1; D might be TRBD1 (5 bases). Trimming pared 7 bases from V and 0 bases from J, leaving 15 bases between. The germline CDR1 and CDR2 sequences are SGHVS and FNYEAQ. The CDR3 length is 15 residues. CDR3 sequence: CASTSVRGMNTEAFF. The CDR3 DNA reads TGTGCCAGCACATCAGTTAGGGGCATGAACACTGAAGCTTTCTTT.

The chain links TRBV30 to TRBJ2-1, with 13 nucleotides matching TRBD2. Germline V gene sequence: CDR1 GTSNPN, CDR2 SVGIG (reference sequence). V shed 4 bases and J 4 bases; nucleotides not matched to a gene: 10. The CDR3 runs 17 residues. The CDR3 DNA sequence: TGTGCCTGGACCCCCGGGACTAGCGGGATTCTATACAATGAGCAGTTCTTC. Its translation: CAWTPGTSGILYNEQFF.

The rearrangement links TRBV7-2 to TRBJ1-1; D unresolved. Germline CDR1 is SGHTA and CDR2 is FQGNSA. The CDR3 runs 13 residues. Trimming left V 3 bases short and J 1 base short, with 6 bases between. CDR3 nucleotide sequence: TGTGCCAGCAGCTTTTCGTCGAACACTGAAGCTTTCTTT. Translating it yields CASSFSSNTEAFF.

The chain recombines TRBV28 with TRBJ1-1, with 12 bases lining up with TRBD1. CDR1 MDHEN and CDR2 SYDVKM come from the germline V gene. V lost 4 bases, J lost 4 bases, and 16 bases stayed unmatched. This CDR3 contains 19 residues. The CDR3 nucleotides read TGTGCCAGCAGTTCCTATGGGACAGGGGGCATCCACGGGGCCACTGAAGCTTTCTTT. Its protein product is CASSSYGTGGIHGATEAFF. Based on the CDR3 plus reference TRBV28 and TRBJ1-1, the full variable domain is DVKVTQSSRYLVKRTGEKVFLECVQDMDHENMFWYRQDPGLGLRLIYFSYDVKMKEKGDIPEGYSVSREKKERFSLILESASTNQTSMYLCASSSYGTGGIHGATEAFFGQGTRLTVV.

This clone was recorded only once. V and J are TRBV7-2 and TRBJ2-7; the D is unclear. Germline values: CDR1 SGHTA, CDR2 FQGNSA. V gave up 5 bases and J gave up 2 bases, with 13 bases separating them. The CDR3 length is 14 residues. CDR3 sequence (DNA): TGTGCCAGCAGCCCCCCCACGGCCGCCTACGAGCAGTACTTC. Its translation is CASSPPTAAYEQYF.

This chain uses TRBV11-2 with TRBJ1-2, with D possibly being TRBD1 (6 bases). Germline CDR1 is SGHAT and CDR2 is FQNNGV. There are 12 residues in the CDR3. The V and J ends lost 7 bases and 8 bases respectively, with 14 bases between them. In DNA, the CDR3 is TGTGCCAGCACAGGGGCGGGGGAAGGCTACACCTTC. Its translation is CASTGAGEGYTF.

Of note for this clone: At the DNA level, this CDR3 is encoded by other sequences in the same sample as well. In nucleotides, the CDR3 is TGTGCCAGCAGTCGGCAGGGGGCGGGTGGCTACACCTTC. This translates into CASSRQGAGGYTF. The chain carries TRBV28 and TRBJ1-2; 8 bases are shared with TRBD1. Looked up from germline, CDR1 is MDHEN and CDR2 is SYDVKM. With V trimmed by 5 bases and J by 7 bases, 6 bases remained unmatched. The CDR3 contains 13 residues.

J is TRBJ2-3 and V is TRBV10-3; no clear D. CDR1 is ENHRY, CDR2 SYGVKD, per germline. This CDR3 region has 14 residues. The ends were cut back, 10 bases at V and 1 base at J, with 15 bases in the middle. Here the CDR3 reads CATSDRSGTDTQYF. The CDR3 bases are TGTGCCACAAGCGATAGATCGGGCACAGATACGCAGTATTTT.

In nucleotides, the CDR3 is TGTGCCAGCAGGCCGGCACAGGGAGGATCTGGGGCCAACGTCCTGACTTTC. Residues: CASRPAQGGSGANVLTF. The chain combines TRBV14 with TRBJ2-6, with D perhaps matching TRBD1 or TRBD2 (6 bases each). This CDR3 is built from 17 residues. With 6 bases removed from V and 1 base from J, the gap between germline ends came to 16 bases. Germline V gene sequence: CDR1 SGHDN, CDR2 FVKESK.

In DNA form, the CDR3 reads TGTGCCAGCAATGGGGTTGAGACTCCCTACAATGAGCAGTTCTTC. Translated, it gives CASNGVETPYNEQFF. The rearrangement uses TRBV6-5 and TRBJ2-1, with D hard to call. This CDR3 region has 15 residues. V lost 7 bases and J 2 bases, leaving 15 bases between the germline ends. Germline V lookup: CDR1 MNHEY, CDR2 SVGAGI.

V is TRBV29-1 and J is TRBJ1-5; D uncertain. The CDR3 is 12 amino acids. The V gene's germline CDR1 is SQVTM and CDR2 ANQGSEA. Trimming took off 4 bases at V and 4 bases at J, with 8 bases between the two ends. CDR3 protein: CSVVFGNQPQHF. CDR3 bases: TGCAGCGTTGTCTTCGGAAATCAGCCCCAGCATTTT.

The rearrangement links TRBV7-2 to TRBJ1-6, with D maybe TRBD1 (6 bases). Germline CDR1 reads SGHTA; CDR2 reads FQGNSA. V lost 0 bases, J lost 5 bases, and 8 bases lay in between. This CDR3 contains 15 residues. The DNA of the CDR3 is TGTGCCAGCAGCTTAGCCCGACAGGATAATTCACCCCTCCACTTT. Translating it yields CASSLARQDNSPLHF. Drawing the rest from reference TRBV7-2 and TRBJ1-6, the complete variable domain is GAGVSQSPSNKVTEKGKDVELRCDPISGHTALYWYRQSLGQGLEFLIYFQGNSAPDKSGLPSDRFSAERTGGSVSTLTIQRTQQEDSAVYLCASSLARQDNSPLHFGNGTRLTVT.

In regard to this clone: The junction departs from germline at one end; a sequencing error may be responsible. The sample holds other DNA sequences that translate to the same CDR3. This rearrangement joins TRBV11-3 to TRBJ2-3; a possible D gene is TRBD2 (6 bases). Germline CDR1 SGHNT, CDR2 YENEEA. CDR3 length equals 14 residues. The CDR3 loop is CASSLGGLTDTQYF. The CDR3 coding sequence is TGTGCCAGCAGTTTAGGAGGGCTCACAGATACGCAGTATTTT.